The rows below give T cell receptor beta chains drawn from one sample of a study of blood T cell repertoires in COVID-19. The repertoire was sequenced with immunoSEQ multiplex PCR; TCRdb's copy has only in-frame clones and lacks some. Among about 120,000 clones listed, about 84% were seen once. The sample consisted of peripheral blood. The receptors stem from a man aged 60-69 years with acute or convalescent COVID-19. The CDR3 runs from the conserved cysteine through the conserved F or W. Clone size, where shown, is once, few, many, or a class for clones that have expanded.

CASSTTGTTEYQPQHF	TRBV19	NA
CASSSWEQGINTGELFF	TRBV27	NA
CASSWDRFNQPQHF	TRBV19	NA
CASSPGLEPSYNEQFF	TRBV5-4	NA
CASTQREGTEAFF	TRBV12-3/TRBV12-4	NA
CASSIAERQPQHF	TRBV19	NA
CASSPSRDEQYF	TRBV18	NA
CASSSLTGGETQYF	TRBV7-7	NA
CASSSQNTGELFF	TRBV2	NA
CASSPLGGGNQPQHF	TRBV28	NA
CASSLQQGLTEAFF	TRBV19	NA
CASSFGVSGANVLTF	TRBV5-4	NA
CASSLDANEQYF	TRBV7-9	NA
CASRQGGQFNEKLFF	TRBV2	NA
CASNPQGPGELFF	TRBV7-9	NA
CASSVDNRSGNTIYF	TRBV7-6	NA
CASSVGTATDTQYF	TRBV9	NA
CASSRGVAGGYNEQFF	TRBV28	NA
CASSLGLAGARDIQYF	TRBV4-3	NA
CAWSVGVHQPQHF	TRBV30	few
CASKGAGSYEQYF	TRBV19	NA
CASSKGTGGLEQFF	TRBV11-1	once
CASSFTYEQYF	TRBV2	NA
CSVAAGTDSNQPQHF	TRBV29-1	NA
CASSFGLGETQYF	TRBV7-3	NA
CASSYSGGRLGETQYF	TRBV6-2/TRBV6-3	NA
CASSQGPRGLAGENEQYF	TRBV4-3	NA
CASNGLADNTGELFF	TRBV2	NA
CASSFGPDQPQHF	TRBV5-5	NA
CASSHQGAGNTIYF	TRBV6-5	NA
CASSWSTGDTQYF	TRBV5-6	NA
CASSENRAEAFF	TRBV2	NA
CASSLPGGGYYEQYF	TRBV28	NA
CASSLGVLKDRKNTEAFF	TRBV28	NA
CASSPGTSGIHEQFF	TRBV7-8	NA
CASSQGVEEKLFF	TRBV3-1/TRBV3-2	NA
CASSLIGGNQPQHF	TRBV7-2	few
CASSIKAQATEAFF	TRBV19	few
CASRTGTTQRETQYF	TRBV28	NA
CASSPATSGSVGELFF	TRBV5-1	NA
CASSLAGAFTGELFF	TRBV7-9	NA
CASSRSRAPGAAFF	TRBV14	NA
CAWSFSGTYEQYF	TRBV30	few
CASSLPGGVRNQPQHF	TRBV28	NA
CASSFRGYGTYEQYF	TRBV11-3	NA
CASSLMPAGAVETQYF	TRBV7-8	NA
CASIKEEAGSYNEQFF	TRBV5-1	NA
CASSSGQGGRQPQHF	TRBV27	NA
CASSLGGLADSYEQYF	TRBV11-2	NA
CASSLHVPGSSVLTF	TRBV27	NA
CASSHGGGDNSPLHF	TRBV28	NA
CASSLLTGGNQPQHF	TRBV5-8	NA
CASSLTGGLNQPQHF	TRBV27	once